Following are 26 T cell receptor beta chains from one sample sequenced in a study of T-cell memory formation after mild COVID-19. TCRdb independently ran MiXCR on the 5' RACE reads; one entry per CDR3 protein. Of 350,000 or so distinct CDR3 sequences listed, roughly 21% were seen once; the top ten hold around 12%. The specimen was PBMCs or a T cell subset sorted from them (not recorded which). The receptors come from an adult woman who had mild COVID-19 (a few samples of this study predate the infection). Cell type and time point are not known.

The chain joins TRBV12-3 or TRBV12-4 to TRBJ2-5; D may be TRBD1 or TRBD2 (5 bases each). The CDR3 is 12 residues long. The ends were cut back, 4 bases at V and 6 bases at J, with 9 bases in the middle. CDR3 amino acids: CASSSGSQTQYF. The CDR3 DNA sequence: TGTGCCAGCAGTTCAGGGAGTCAGACCCAGTACTTC.

The sample holds a few counts of this clonotype. The chain couples TRBV10-3 to TRBJ1-2; perhaps TRBD1 as D (5 bases). This CDR3 comprises 13 residues. The V gene lost 6 bases and the J gene lost 8 bases, with 16 bases spanning the gap. The germline V gene encodes CDR1 ENHRY and CDR2 SYGVKD. CDR3 residues: CAIRTGGGNGYTF. The CDR3 DNA is TGTGCCATCAGGACTGGTGGGGGGAACGGCTACACCTTC.

The rearrangement links TRBV5-6 to TRBJ1-1; no clear D gene. The V gene lost 1 base and the J gene lost 4 bases, with 11 bases spanning the gap. The CDR3 is 14 amino acids. In germline, CDR1 is SGHDT, CDR2 YYEEEE. CDR3: CASSLSREGTEAFF. The CDR3 coding sequence is TGTGCCAGCAGCTTGTCTCGTGAGGGCACTGAAGCTTTCTTT.

The rearrangement links TRBV16 to TRBJ2-7; D is possibly TRBD2 (5 bases). This CDR3 has 15 amino acids. Germline values: CDR1 KGHSY, CDR2 FQNENV. V was shortened by 6 bases and J by 2 bases, with 17 bases between the two germline ends. The CDR3 DNA sequence: TGTGCCAGCAGTCACGCGAGTGGGAGCACCTACGAGCAGTACTTC. Its translation is CASSHASGSTYEQYF.

This clonotype turned up a few times. This chain uses TRBV5-1 with TRBJ1-1, with 12 bases fitting TRBD1. The junction had 5 bases not matched to a gene; V was cut back by 4 bases and J by 1 base. The CDR3 has 16 amino acids. CDR1 is SGHRS, CDR2 YFSETQ, per germline. In DNA, the CDR3 is TGCGCCAGCAGCCCGGGGACAGGGGGCGCGAACACTGAAGCTTTCTTT. It translates to CASSPGTGGANTEAFF.

This clonotype was recorded a few times. The chain links TRBV2 to TRBJ2-1; D possibly corresponds to TRBD1 (6 bases). Trimming removed 9 bases at V and 4 bases at J, with 16 bases between. The CDR3 covers 14 residues. Germline V gene data show CDR1 as SNHLY and CDR2 as FYNNEI. The CDR3 region has the DNA TGTGCCAGTACCCCGGGACACCTTTACAATGAGCAGTTCTTC. Translation: CASTPGHLYNEQFF.

This clonotype has just a few counts. The V and J genes are TRBV7-3 and TRBJ2-6; 8 bases are shared with TRBD1. Looked up from germline, CDR1 is SGHTA and CDR2 is FQGTGA. The trim removed 3 bases at V and 3 bases at J, leaving 1 base unmatched. The CDR3 runs 15 residues. In DNA, the CDR3 is TGTGCCAGCAGCTTGACAGGGGTTGGGGCCAACGTCCTGACTTTC. It specifies CASSLTGVGANVLTF.

This clonotype has more than one count but fewer than ten. This chain links TRBV13 with TRBJ2-1; no clear D. The CDR3 covers 13 residues. V lost 2 bases and J lost 6, with 8 bases in between. Germline CDR1 and CDR2: PRHDT and FYEKMQ (reference sequence). The CDR3 region is CASSLRHINEQFF. As DNA, the CDR3 is TGTGCCAGCAGCTTAAGGCACATCAATGAGCAGTTCTTC. Variable domain in full (rest from reference TRBV13 and TRBJ2-1): AAGVIQSPRHLIKEKRETATLKCYPIPRHDTVYWYQQGPGQDPQFLISFYEKMQSDKGSIPDRFSAQQFSDYHSELNMSSLELGDSALYFCASSLRHINEQFFGPGTRLTVL.

V usage is TRBV14 and J usage is TRBJ1-2; D ambiguous. Germline values: CDR1 SGHDN, CDR2 FVKESK. The CDR3 spans 13 residues. V was pared by 1 base and J by 2 bases, with 5 bases between. The CDR3 is CASSQVGNYGYTF. The CDR3 DNA is TGTGCCAGCAGCCAAGTTGGCAACTATGGCTACACCTTC.

There are many counts of this clonotype. This sequence joins TRBV5-1 and TRBJ2-1; TRBD2 aligns across 14 bases. Germline V gives CDR1 SGHRS, CDR2 YFSETQ. With 6 bases clipped from V and 9 bases from J, the junction kept 8 bases outside the gene matches. This CDR3 is built from 15 residues. The CDR3 protein is CASKTSGGVSGEQFF. CDR3 sequence (DNA): TGCGCCAGCAAGACTAGCGGGGGGGTAAGTGGTGAGCAGTTCTTC.

This clonotype was seen only a few times. The chain recombines TRBV12-3 or TRBV12-4 with TRBJ1-2, with 8 nucleotides matching TRBD1. The CDR3 is 15 amino acids. V was clipped by 3 bases and J by 5 bases; unmatched bases: 8. The CDR3 sequence: CASSLRTGGGYGYTF. CDR3 nucleotide sequence: TGTGCCAGCAGTTTGCGTACAGGGGGAGGGTATGGCTACACCTTC.

This sequence joins TRBV12-3 or TRBV12-4 and TRBJ2-2; no clear D gene. The CDR3 consists of 14 residues. Trimming removed 7 bases from V and 7 bases from J, with 16 bases in between. The CDR3 DNA reads as TGTGCCAGCACCAAGTCTGACTTTTACGGGGAGCTGTTTTTT. Its protein product is CASTKSDFYGELFF.

This clonotype was counted only a few times. This chain joins TRBV11-2 and TRBJ2-7; D is unclear. The CDR3 extends over 12 amino acids. Trimming left V 0 bases short and J 9 bases short, with 9 bases between. Germline CDR1 SGHAT, CDR2 FQNNGV. The CDR3 loop is CASSLDHLRQYF. The CDR3 region has the DNA TGTGCCAGCAGCTTAGATCACCTGCGGCAGTACTTC.

This clonotype was seen a few times. This chain joins TRBV5-6 and TRBJ2-7, with TRBD1 matching over 10 bases. This CDR3 spans 15 amino acids. CDR1 is SGHDT, CDR2 YYEEEE, per germline. The junction had 4 bases not matched to a gene; V was cut back by 3 bases and J by 1 base. CDR3 sequence (DNA): TGTGCCAGCAGCTCCCTGGACAGGGGGTCCTACGAGCAGTACTTC. Protein: CASSSLDRGSYEQYF. Looking up the rest from reference TRBV5-6 and TRBJ2-7 gives the full variable domain: DAGVTQSPTHLIKTRGQQVTLRCSPKSGHDTVSWYQQALGQGPQFIFQYYEEEERQRGNFPDRFSGHQFPNYSSELNVNALLLGDSALYLCASSSLDRGSYEQYFGPGTRLTVT.

This chain connects TRBV11-2 to TRBJ2-1, with 15 bases that match TRBD2. The CDR3 has 19 amino acids. Germline V lookup: CDR1 SGHAT, CDR2 FQNNGV. Germline trimming cut 6 bases from V and 7 bases from J; bases unmatched to any gene: 16. The CDR3 loop is CASSFPAGLAGGRGNEQFF. CDR3 nucleotides: TGTGCCAGCAGTTTTCCCGCCGGACTAGCGGGAGGGAGGGGGAATGAGCAGTTCTTC.

This clonotype was picked up a small number of times. The chain combines TRBV4-1 with TRBJ1-1; a possible D gene is TRBD1 (5 bases). In germline, CDR1 is MGHRA, CDR2 YSYEKL. The CDR3 is made up of 14 amino acids. Trimming removed 4 bases from V and 6 bases from J, with 15 bases in between. CDR3 amino acids: CASSRDPAGPEAFF. CDR3 nucleotides: TGCGCCAGCAGCCGAGACCCTGCGGGGCCTGAAGCTTTCTTT.

This clonotype was recorded a few times. This chain joins TRBV5-1 and TRBJ2-7; weak D call: TRBD1 (7 bases). The CDR3 sequence is 14 residues long. The germline V gene encodes CDR1 SGHRS and CDR2 YFSETQ. With 4 bases removed from V and 6 bases from J, the gap between germline ends came to 17 bases. The CDR3 is CASSRETGLGEQYF. The DNA for the CDR3 is TGCGCCAGCAGCCGGGAGACAGGGCTTGGCGAGCAGTACTTC.

This clonotype turned up a few times. The chain is built from TRBV11-2 and TRBJ2-3; D uncertain. Per germline, CDR1 SGHAT and CDR2 FQNNGV. CDR3 length equals 14 residues. The V end lost 1 base, the J end lost 4 bases, and 9 bases lay between the germline ends. The CDR3 DNA reads as TGTGCCAGCAGCTTAGGGTGGCTCCCAGATACGCAGTATTTT. Its protein product is CASSLGWLPDTQYF. Full variable domain (missing parts from reference TRBV11-2 and TRBJ2-3): EAGVAQSPRYKIIEKRQSVAFWCNPISGHATLYWYQQILGQGPKLLIQFQNNGVVDDSQLPKDRFSAERLKGVDSTLKIQPAKLEDSAVYLCASSLGWLPDTQYFGPGTRLTVL.

This clonotype was picked up a small number of times. The chain joins TRBV3-1 to TRBJ1-2; D is perhaps TRBD1 (5 bases). Per germline, CDR1 LGHDT and CDR2 YNNKEL (reference sequence). The V and J ends lost 4 bases and 8 bases respectively, with 14 bases between them. The CDR3 runs 13 residues. The CDR3 loop is CASSPLPRGGYTF. CDR3 bases: TGTGCCAGCAGCCCCCTCCCTCGGGGGGGCTACACCTTC.

The chain uses TRBV12-3 or TRBV12-4 and TRBJ2-2, with 10 bases that match TRBD2. CDR3 length equals 15 residues. Trimming at V came to 4 bases and at J to 6 bases, leaving 5 bases not matched to a gene. The CDR3 nucleotides read TGTGCCAGCAGTTCAAGCGGGAGGGCCGCCGGGGAGCTGTTTTTT. This encodes CASSSSGRAAGELFF.

This clonotype was seen more than once but under ten times. The V call is TRBV12-3 or TRBV12-4, the J call TRBJ1-2; D ambiguous. This CDR3 has 14 amino acids. Trimming took off 5 bases at V and 6 bases at J, with 16 bases between the two ends. The CDR3 DNA follows: TGTGCCAGCAGTCCCCGTCGAGGGAGAGATGGCTACACCTTC. Protein: CASSPRRGRDGYTF.

There are a few counts of this clonotype. V gene TRBV7-9 combines with J gene TRBJ2-3, with D possibly TRBD2 on 5 matching bases. V lost 5 bases, J lost 0 bases, and 12 bases lay in between. CDR1 SEHNR and CDR2 FQNEAQ come from the germline V gene (reference sequence). There are 15 residues in the CDR3. CDR3 DNA sequence: TGTGCCAGCAGCATAACCGGGATGAGCACAGATACGCAGTATTTT. This gives the protein CASSITGMSTDTQYF.

This clonotype has more than one count but fewer than ten. The genes are TRBV7-2 and TRBJ2-7, with D unresolved. CDR3 length equals 16 residues. V gave up 2 bases and J gave up 2 bases, with 16 bases separating them. Germline CDR1 and CDR2: SGHTA and FQGNSA. For the CDR3, the DNA is TGTGCCAGCAGCTTATTAACCCCTGGCAGTCCCTACGAGCAGTACTTC. It is translated as CASSLLTPGSPYEQYF.

J is TRBJ2-5 and V is TRBV7-8; possibly TRBD1 or TRBD2 for D (6 bases each). CDR1 is SGHVS and CDR2 is FQNEAQ in the germline V gene. The ends were cut back, 4 bases at V and 4 bases at J, with 13 bases in the middle. The CDR3 is 14 amino acids. The CDR3 DNA sequence: TGTGCCAGCAGCTCCCCGGGGGCCGTAGAGACCCAGTACTTC. This encodes CASSSPGAVETQYF.

The chain is built from TRBV4-1 and TRBJ2-6; TRBD1 might be the D (6 bases). V gave up 4 bases and J gave up 0 bases, with 10 bases separating them. CDR1 and CDR2 (germline): MGHRA, YSYEKL. The CDR3 spans 16 residues. This CDR3 is CASSPTGFSGANVLTF. CDR3 DNA: TGCGCCAGCAGCCCGACAGGCTTCTCTGGGGCCAACGTCCTGACTTTC.

The table lists this clonotype with a few counts. This chain links TRBV6-5 with TRBJ1-2; 8 bases match TRBD1. CDR1 and CDR2 from the germline V gene are MNHEY and SVGAGI. The CDR3 consists of 18 residues. V dropped 2 bases and J dropped 5; count of bases not matched to a gene: 16. This chain's CDR3 is CASSYNPRPGTGYYGYTF. CDR3 sequence (DNA): TGTGCCAGCAGTTACAACCCCCGTCCCGGGACAGGTTATTATGGCTACACCTTC.